A selection of T cell receptor beta chains follows, all from one sample in a study of cytomegalovirus exposure and HLA in healthy donors. Assay used: immunoSEQ multiplex PCR; TCRdb lists only in-frame clones, some missing. This sample carries 100,000 to 150,000 clones, around 74% of them seen once, and the ten largest clones take approximately 7%. The sequencing sample was made of PBMCs. The source of these receptors is a middle-aged man in good health and CMV-seropositive. Both conserved end residues are part of each CDR3. Each record gives: V gene, J gene, clone size, D gene, CDR3 protein, CDR3 DNA. The D gene is left open where the match is weak. Part of the rows lack a size; the others show once, few, many or a class for expanded clones.

TRBV27	TRBJ2-2	.	.	CASSLQGSSTGELFF	TGTGCCAGCAGTTTACAGGGCTCCTCCACCGGGGAGCTGTTTTTT
TRBV4-2	TRBJ2-3	.	TRBD2	CASSLKLAASTDTQYF	TGTGCCAGCAGCCTAAAACTAGCGGCTAGCACAGATACGCAGTATTTT
TRBV19	TRBJ2-1	.	TRBD1	CASEGKGGFEQFF	TGTGCCAGTGAGGGGAAAGGGGGCTTTGAGCAGTTCTTC
TRBV6-5	TRBJ2-2	.	.	CASSQGRSTGELFF	TGTGCCAGCAGTCAGGGTAGAAGCACCGGGGAGCTGTTTTTT
TRBV6-6	TRBJ2-1	few	TRBD2	CASSFSGGNYEQFF	TGTGCCAGCAGTTTTAGCGGGGGGAACTATGAGCAGTTCTTC
TRBV5-6	TRBJ1-1	.	TRBD1	CASSLDDRANTEAFF	TGTGCCAGCAGCTTGGATGACAGGGCCAACACTGAAGCTTTCTTT
TRBV2	TRBJ2-1	.	TRBD2	CASSGGGSYNEQFF	TGTGCCAGCAGTGGCGGGGGGTCCTACAATGAGCAGTTCTTC
TRBV28	TRBJ2-7	.	.	CASSRYEQYF	TGTGCCAGCAGTCGGTACGAGCAGTACTTC
TRBV25-1	TRBJ2-7	.	.	CASSGLYEQYF	TGTGCCAGCAGTGGGCTCTACGAGCAGTACTTC
TRBV6-5	TRBJ1-5	.	TRBD1	CASSYSRQGGKHF	TGTGCCAGCAGTTATTCCCGACAGGGGGGAAAGCATTTT
TRBV19	TRBJ1-1	.	TRBD1	CASRRTGSYTEAFF	TGTGCCAGTAGACGGACAGGGTCATACACTGAAGCTTTCTTT
TRBV6-6	TRBJ2-7	.	TRBD1	CASSYRPGQGNNEQYF	TGTGCCAGCAGTTACCGCCCGGGACAGGGAAACAACGAGCAGTACTTC
TRBV5-1	TRBJ1-4	.	.	CASSLGQNPKATNEKLFF	TGCGCCAGCAGCTTGGGACAGAACCCTAAAGCAACTAATGAAAAACTGTTTTTT
TRBV7-8	TRBJ1-5	.	TRBD1	CASSPDRGDQPQHF	TGTGCCAGCAGTCCCGACAGGGGAGATCAGCCCCAGCATTTT
TRBV6-5	TRBJ1-5	.	TRBD1	CASSSTGGGGGPQHF	TGTGCCAGCAGTTCAACAGGGGGCGGGGGAGGGCCCCAGCATTTT
TRBV30	TRBJ1-3	.	.	CAWAFDSGGNTIYF	TGTGCCTGGGCCTTCGACAGTGGCGGAAACACCATATATTTT
TRBV7-9	TRBJ1-1	.	.	CASSLAREDTEAFF	TGTGCCAGCAGCTTAGCCAGGGAGGACACTGAAGCTTTCTTT
TRBV9	TRBJ1-2	few	.	CASSAPLQGYYGYTF	TGTGCCAGCAGCGCCCCCCTTCAGGGCTACTATGGCTACACCTTC
TRBV18	TRBJ2-7	few	TRBD2	CASSPPGLAAYEQYF	TGTGCCAGCTCACCTCCAGGACTAGCGGCCTACGAGCAGTACTTC
TRBV10-3	TRBJ2-7	.	.	CAIRDSRVSYEQYF	TGTGCCATCAGGGACTCGAGGGTCTCCTACGAGCAGTACTTC
TRBV7-8	TRBJ2-3	few	.	CASSLGALPGDTQYF	TGTGCCAGCAGCCTAGGAGCCCTGCCTGGAGATACGCAGTATTTT
TRBV30	TRBJ1-1	few	TRBD1	CAWCCRGLNTEAFF	TGTGCCTGGTGTTGCAGGGGGCTGAACACTGAAGCTTTCTTT
TRBV28	TRBJ2-7	.	TRBD1	CASSRPTGGRYEQYF	TGTGCCAGCAGCCGGCCGACAGGGGGTAGGTACGAGCAGTACTTC
TRBV29-1	TRBJ1-2	.	TRBD1	CSILGTGNYGYTF	TGCAGCATCCTAGGGACAGGGAACTATGGCTACACCTTC
TRBV7-9	TRBJ2-7	.	TRBD1	CASGPGQGIYEQYF	TGTGCCAGCGGTCCGGGACAGGGGATCTACGAGCAGTACTTC
TRBV4-1	TRBJ2-7	.	.	CASSQDGGDQYF	TGCGCCAGCAGCCAAGATGGAGGGGATCAGTACTTC
TRBV7-2	TRBJ1-2	.	TRBD1	CASSSTGYGYTF	TGTGCCAGCAGCTCGACAGGGTATGGCTACACCTTC
TRBV6-5	TRBJ1-1	.	TRBD1	CASRTGETEAFF	TGTGCCAGCAGAACAGGGGAAACTGAAGCTTTCTTT
TRBV5-5	TRBJ2-1	.	.	CASSGPNEQFF	TGTGCCAGCAGCGGCCCTAATGAGCAGTTCTTC
TRBV5-6	TRBJ2-1	.	TRBD1	CASSFRDSRVDFF	TGTGCCAGCAGCTTTAGGGACAGTCGGGTTGATTTCTTC
TRBV10-3	TRBJ1-1	.	.	CAISEERSVNTEAFF	TGTGCCATCAGTGAGGAGAGGTCGGTGAACACTGAAGCTTTCTTT
TRBV2	TRBJ2-2	.	TRBD1	CASTRTGANTGELFF	TGTGCCAGCACCCGGACAGGTGCGAACACCGGGGAGCTGTTTTTT
TRBV2	TRBJ2-3	.	.	CASGLAPDTQYF	TGTGCCAGCGGGTTAGCCCCAGATACGCAGTATTTT
TRBV28	TRBJ2-3	once	.	CASSFQDTQYF	TGTGCCAGCAGTTTCCAGGATACGCAGTATTTT
TRBV5-1	TRBJ2-6	.	TRBD2	CASSLTSGVFSGANVLTF	TGCGCCAGCAGCTTAACCAGCGGGGTCTTCTCTGGGGCCAACGTCCTGACTTTC
TRBV5-1	TRBJ2-1	once	TRBD2	CASSFRTRQNEQFF	TGCGCCAGCAGCTTCCGGACTAGACAAAATGAGCAGTTCTTC
TRBV25-1	TRBJ2-3	.	.	CASSESSGSTDTQYF	TGTGCCAGCAGTGAATCCAGCGGTAGCACAGATACGCAGTATTTT
TRBV5-1	TRBJ2-1	.	.	CASSLVGSTSSSSYNEQFF	TGCGCCAGCAGCTTGGTGGGGAGCACTTCTTCCAGCTCCTACAATGAGCAGTTCTTC
TRBV10-3	TRBJ2-7	.	.	CAIRLDRSGGTEQYF	TGTGCCATCAGACTAGACAGGTCGGGTGGCACCGAGCAGTACTTC
TRBV28	TRBJ2-2	.	TRBD1	CASSSGQGNTGELFF	TGTGCCAGCAGTTCTGGACAGGGGAACACCGGGGAGCTGTTTTTT
TRBV5-4	TRBJ2-2	.	.	CASSFALPVRYTGELFF	TGTGCCAGCAGCTTTGCTTTACCGGTACGGTACACCGGGGAGCTGTTTTTT
TRBV30	TRBJ1-4	.	.	CAWDRLGEKLFF	TGTGCCTGGGACAGGTTGGGTGAAAAACTGTTTTTT
TRBV4-2	TRBJ2-5	.	.	CASSQDVTPRGQETQYF	TGTGCCAGCAGCCAAGATGTAACCCCCCGGGGGCAAGAGACCCAGTACTTC
TRBV5-1	TRBJ1-2	.	TRBD1	CASSLSGGNGYTF	TGCGCCAGCAGCTTGTCAGGGGGTAATGGCTACACCTTC
TRBV2	TRBJ2-6	.	.	CASTTLTDRSSGANVLTF	TGTGCCAGCACGACTTTGACAGACCGTAGCTCTGGGGCCAACGTCCTGACTTTC
TRBV28	TRBJ2-7	once	.	CASSSGAGNEQYF	TGTGCCAGCAGTTCAGGGGCCGGGAACGAGCAGTACTTC
TRBV5-1	TRBJ2-7	.	.	CASSLGLTVSYEQYF	TGCGCCAGCAGCTTGGGCCTCACAGTTTCCTACGAGCAGTACTTC
TRBV9	TRBJ2-3	.	.	CASSVGGLSTDTQYF	TGTGCCAGCAGCGTAGGGGGCCTCAGCACAGATACGCAGTATTTT
TRBV7-6	TRBJ1-2	.	.	CASSQDGERGYGYTF	TGTGCCAGCAGCCAAGACGGGGAGCGGGGCTATGGCTACACCTTC
TRBV30	TRBJ1-1	.	.	CAWSVAGPLNTEAFF	TGTGCCTGGAGTGTAGCAGGGCCACTGAACACTGAAGCTTTCTTT
TRBV5-5	TRBJ1-5	.	.	CASSLGGDQPQHF	TGTGCCAGCAGCTTAGGGGGGGATCAGCCCCAGCATTTT
TRBV28	TRBJ1-2	.	TRBD1	CASSLEGGQRRADYGYTF	TGTGCCAGCAGTTTAGAGGGGGGACAGAGACGCGCCGACTATGGCTACACCTTC
TRBV10-2	TRBJ1-1	few	TRBD1	CATGTGDTEAFF	TGCGCCACCGGAACAGGGGACACTGAAGCTTTCTTT
TRBV7-9	TRBJ1-4	few	.	CASSLGGQINEKLFF	TGTGCCAGCAGCTTAGGCGGGCAGATTAATGAAAAACTGTTTTTT
TRBV27	TRBJ2-7	.	.	CASSLLGSEYEQYF	TGTGCCAGCAGTTTACTGGGTAGCGAGTACGAGCAGTACTTC